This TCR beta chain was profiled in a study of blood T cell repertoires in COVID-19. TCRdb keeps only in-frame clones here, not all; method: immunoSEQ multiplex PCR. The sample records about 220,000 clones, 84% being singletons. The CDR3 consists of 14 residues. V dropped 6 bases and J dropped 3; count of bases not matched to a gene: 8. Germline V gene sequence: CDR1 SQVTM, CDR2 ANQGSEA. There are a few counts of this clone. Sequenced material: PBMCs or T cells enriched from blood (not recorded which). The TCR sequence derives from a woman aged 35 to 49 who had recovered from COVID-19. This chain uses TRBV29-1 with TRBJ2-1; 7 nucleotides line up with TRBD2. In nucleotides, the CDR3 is TGCAGCGTCCTCAGACTAGCAGACTACAATGAGCAGTTCTTC. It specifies CSVLRLADYNEQFF.